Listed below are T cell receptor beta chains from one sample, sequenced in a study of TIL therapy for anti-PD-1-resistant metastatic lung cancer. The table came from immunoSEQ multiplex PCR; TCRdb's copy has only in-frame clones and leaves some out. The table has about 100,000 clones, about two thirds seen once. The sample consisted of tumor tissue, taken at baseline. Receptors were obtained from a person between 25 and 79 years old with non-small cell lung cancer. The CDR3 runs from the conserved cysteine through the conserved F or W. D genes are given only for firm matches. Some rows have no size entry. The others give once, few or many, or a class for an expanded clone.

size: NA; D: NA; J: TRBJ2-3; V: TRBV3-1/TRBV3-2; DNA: TGTGCCAGCAGCCAAGCCTCGGGGGTCACTAGCACAGATACGCAGTATTTT; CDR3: CASSQASGVTSTDTQYF
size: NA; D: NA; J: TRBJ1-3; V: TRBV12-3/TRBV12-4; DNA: TGTGCCAGCAGTTGGCGCTCTGGAAACACCATATATTTT; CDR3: CASSWRSGNTIYF
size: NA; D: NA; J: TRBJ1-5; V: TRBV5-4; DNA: TGTGCCAGCAGCTTAGATCCCCACCAGCCCCAGCATTTT; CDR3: CASSLDPHQPQHF
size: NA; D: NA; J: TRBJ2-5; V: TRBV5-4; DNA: TGTGCCAGCAGCTTCCAGTCGGAGACCCAGTACTTC; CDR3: CASSFQSETQYF
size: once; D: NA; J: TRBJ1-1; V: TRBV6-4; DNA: TGTGCCAGCAGTGCCGACAGGTCAGGCGCTGAAGCTTTCTTT; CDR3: CASSADRSGAEAFF
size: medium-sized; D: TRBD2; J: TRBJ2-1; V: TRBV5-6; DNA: TGTGCCAGCAGCTTAAGCGGGAGGGTGTTAGAGCAGTTCTTC; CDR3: CASSLSGRVLEQFF
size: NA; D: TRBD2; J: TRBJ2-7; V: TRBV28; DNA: TGTGCCAGCAGTTTAAGGCTAGCGGGGGGTGTGGGTTACGAGCAGTACTTC; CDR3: CASSLRLAGGVGYEQYF
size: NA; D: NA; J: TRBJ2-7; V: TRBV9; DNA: TGTGCCAGCAGCCCCCTGACAACTACCTACGAGCAGTACTTC; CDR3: CASSPLTTTYEQYF
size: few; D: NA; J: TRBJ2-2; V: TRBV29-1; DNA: TGCAGCGTCGGTAGTGTAGGATGGAACACCGGGGAGCTGTTTTTT; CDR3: CSVGSVGWNTGELFF
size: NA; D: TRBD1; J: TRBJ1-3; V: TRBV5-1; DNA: TGCGCCAGCAGCCGATTAACATTGGAACGACAGGGATCTGGAAACACCATATATTTT; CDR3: CASSRLTLERQGSGNTIYF
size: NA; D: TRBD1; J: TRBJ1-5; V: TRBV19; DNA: TGTGCCAGTAGGGCCGGGACAGGGGGCAATCAGCCCCAGCATTTT; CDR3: CASRAGTGGNQPQHF
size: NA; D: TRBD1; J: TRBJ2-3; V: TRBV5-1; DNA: TGCGCCAGCAGCCCCCGGGACAGACGCACAGATACGCAGTATTTT; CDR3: CASSPRDRRTDTQYF
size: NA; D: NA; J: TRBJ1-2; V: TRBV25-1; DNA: TGTGCCAGTTTTGGGGACACGGCTAACTATGGCTACACCTTC; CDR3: CASFGDTANYGYTF
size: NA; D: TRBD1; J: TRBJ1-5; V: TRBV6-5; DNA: TGTGCCAGCAGTCTGACAGGGGGAGATCAGCCCCAGCATTTT; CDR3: CASSLTGGDQPQHF
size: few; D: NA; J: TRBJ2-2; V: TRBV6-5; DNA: TGTGCCAGCAGTTACCCCACCGGGGAGCTGTTTTTT; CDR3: CASSYPTGELFF
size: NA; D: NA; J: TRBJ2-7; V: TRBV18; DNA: TGTGCCAGCTCCAGACGTAACTCCTACGAGCAGTACTTC; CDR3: CASSRRNSYEQYF
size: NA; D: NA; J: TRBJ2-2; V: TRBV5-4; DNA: TGTGCCAGCAGCATACAGAATACCGGGGAGCTGTTTTTT; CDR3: CASSIQNTGELFF
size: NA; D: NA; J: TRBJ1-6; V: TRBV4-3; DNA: TGCGCCAGCAGCCAAGATAGTCTTGGCTCCTCTATCGCTACCTATAATTCACCCCTCCACTTT; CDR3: CASSQDSLGSSIATYNSPLHF
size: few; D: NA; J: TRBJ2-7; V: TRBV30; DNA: TGTGCCTGGAGTGTATCGAGATACGAGCAGTACTTC; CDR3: CAWSVSRYEQYF
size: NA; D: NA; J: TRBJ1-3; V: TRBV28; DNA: TGTGCCAGCAGTGGGGGATTCTTCGGAAACACCATATATTTT; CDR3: CASSGGFFGNTIYF
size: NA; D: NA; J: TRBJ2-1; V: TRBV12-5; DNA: TGTGCTAGTGGGCGGTGGGATGAGCAGTTCTTC; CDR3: CASGRWDEQFF
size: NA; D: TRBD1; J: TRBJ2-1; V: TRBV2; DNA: TGTGCCAGCAGGTCCGGGACAGGGTGGAATGAGCAGTTCTTC; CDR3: CASRSGTGWNEQFF
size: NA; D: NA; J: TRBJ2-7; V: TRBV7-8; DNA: TGTGCCAGCAGCTTAGCCATGGGAGAGCAGTACTTC; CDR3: CASSLAMGEQYF
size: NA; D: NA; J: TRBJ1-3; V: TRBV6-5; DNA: TGTGCCAGCAGATCTGAGGGCAACACCATATATTTT; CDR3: CASRSEGNTIYF
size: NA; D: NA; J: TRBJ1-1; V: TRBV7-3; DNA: TGTGCCAGCAGCTTAGGGAGCAGGGGAGGTACTGAAGCTTTCTTT; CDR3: CASSLGSRGGTEAFF
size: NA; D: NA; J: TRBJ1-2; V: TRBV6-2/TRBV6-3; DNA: TGTGCCAGCAGTACCGGAGGCAGGGGTTTTGGCTACACCTTC; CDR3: CASSTGGRGFGYTF
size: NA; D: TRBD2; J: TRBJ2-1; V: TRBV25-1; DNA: TGTGCCAGCAGTGGTAGCGGGAGGTTCGATGAGCAGTTCTTC; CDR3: CASSGSGRFDEQFF